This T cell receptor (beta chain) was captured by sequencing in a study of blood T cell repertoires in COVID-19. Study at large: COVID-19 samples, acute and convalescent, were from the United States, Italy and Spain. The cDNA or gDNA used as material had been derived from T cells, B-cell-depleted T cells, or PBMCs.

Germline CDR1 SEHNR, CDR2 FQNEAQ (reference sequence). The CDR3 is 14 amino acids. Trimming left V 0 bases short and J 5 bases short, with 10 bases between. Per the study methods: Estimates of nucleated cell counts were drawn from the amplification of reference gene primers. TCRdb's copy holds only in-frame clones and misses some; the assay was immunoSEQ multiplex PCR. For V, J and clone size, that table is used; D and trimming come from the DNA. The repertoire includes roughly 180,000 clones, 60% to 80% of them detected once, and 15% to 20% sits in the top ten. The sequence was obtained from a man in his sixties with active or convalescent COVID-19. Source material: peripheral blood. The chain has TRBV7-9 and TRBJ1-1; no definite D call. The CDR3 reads CASSLAREATEAFF. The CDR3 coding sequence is TGTGCCAGCAGCTTAGCGAGGGAGGCAACTGAAGCTTTCTTT.